Below are 17 T cell receptor beta chains sequenced from a single sample in a study of T cell responses to AZD1222 COVID-19 vaccine. Sequencing used immunoSEQ multiplex PCR; TCRdb keeps in-frame clones, though not all of them. This table has 95,000 to 100,000 clones, 86% appearing once. The starting material was peripheral blood, obtained on day 0 of AZD1222 vaccination. The receptors originated from an adult in good health.

V is TRBV19 and J is TRBJ2-2, with TRBD1 matching over 12 bases. Germline loops: CDR1 LNHDA, CDR2 SQIVND (reference sequence). The CDR3 is 15 amino acids. After removal of 3 bases from V and 5 bases from J, the junction contained 1 base not matched to a gene. The CDR3 reads CASSMGQGATGELFF. The DNA of the CDR3 is TGTGCCAGTAGTATGGGACAGGGGGCTACCGGGGAGCTGTTTTTT.

The chain combines TRBV12-3 or TRBV12-4 with TRBJ1-5; no clear D gene. There are 13 residues in the CDR3. The V and J ends lost 5 bases and 4 bases respectively, with 9 bases between them. The CDR3 protein is CASSRDINQPQHF. The DNA of the CDR3 is TGTGCCAGCAGTCGCGACATAAATCAGCCCCAGCATTTT.

The V call is TRBV4-1, the J call TRBJ1-5, with TRBD1 matching 8 bases. Trimming cost V 0 bases and J 5 bases; bases outside gene matches: 15. The CDR3 totals 19 residues. Germline CDR1 and CDR2: MGHRA and YSYEKL. In nucleotides, the CDR3 is TGCGCCAGCAGCCAAGATGGAGCGTCAGGGGGCCTCCTATATCAGCCCCAGCATTTT. Protein product: CASSQDGASGGLLYQPQHF.

This sequence joins TRBV18 and TRBJ1-2; 10 nucleotides align to TRBD1. With V trimmed by 2 bases and J by 12 bases, 12 bases remained unmatched. There are 15 residues in the CDR3. CDR1 is KGHSH, CDR2 LQKENI, per germline. The CDR3 DNA is TGTGCCAGCTCACCAAACGTATCCGGGACAGGGGCAAACACCTTC. Translation gives CASSPNVSGTGANTF.

This clone was seen more than once but under ten times. The rearrangement joins TRBV7-2 to TRBJ2-3; TRBD2 aligns across 9 bases. J gave up 4 bases and V 1 base, and 6 bases lay outside the gene matches. This CDR3 is built from 16 residues. In germline, CDR1 is SGHTA, CDR2 FQGNSA. CDR3 DNA sequence: TGTGCCAGCAGCTTAGTTGGCGGGAGGGCCCCAGATACGCAGTATTTT. Encoded protein: CASSLVGGRAPDTQYF.

The chain combines TRBV25-1 with TRBJ1-5; weak D call: TRBD1 (6 bases). The CDR3 is made up of 16 amino acids. The V end was cut by 3 bases, the J end by 1 base, with 13 bases between. Per germline, CDR1 MGHDK and CDR2 SYGVNS. CDR3 bases: TGTGCCAGCAGTGACCCAAAGACAGGCAGCAATCAGCCCCAGCATTTT. It is translated as CASSDPKTGSNQPQHF. Looking up the rest from reference TRBV25-1 and TRBJ1-5 gives the full variable domain: EADIYQTPRYLVIGTGKKITLECSQTMGHDKMYWYQQDPGMELHLIHYSYGVNSTEKGDLSSESTVSRIRTEHFPLTLESARPSHTSQYLCASSDPKTGSNQPQHFGDGTRLSIL.

V is TRBV11-2 and J is TRBJ2-3; 9 bases agree with TRBD2. The CDR3 contains 16 residues. Germline CDR1 and CDR2: SGHAT and FQNNGV. Trimming cost V 7 bases and J 2 bases; bases outside gene matches: 10. CDR3 in amino acids: CASTTATSGSTDTQYF. CDR3 sequence (DNA): TGTGCCAGCACCACCGCGACTAGCGGATCCACAGATACGCAGTATTTT.

CDR3 coding DNA: TGTGCCAGCAGCGCTTTCGACAGGGGGCAGGGCACTGAAGCTTTCTTT. This codes for CASSAFDRGQGTEAFF. The chain recombines TRBV7-9 with TRBJ1-1; TRBD1 matches 10 bases. The CDR3 spans 16 residues. The V segment lost 5 bases and the J segment 4 bases; nucleotides outside the gene matches: 10. The germline CDR1 and CDR2 sequences are SEHNR and FQNEAQ (reference sequence).

V gene TRBV30 combines with J gene TRBJ1-1; D is perhaps TRBD1 (5 bases). Germline V gene sequence: CDR1 GTSNPN, CDR2 SVGIG (reference sequence). V lost 2 bases, J lost 3 bases, and 13 bases lay in between. The CDR3 is 14 residues long. The CDR3: CAWSRTGVYTEAFF. As DNA, the CDR3 is TGTGCCTGGAGTCGGACGGGGGTTTACACTGAAGCTTTCTTT.

The chain employs TRBV4-1 and TRBJ1-3; D perhaps matches TRBD1 (6 bases). The germline gives CDR1 MGHRA, CDR2 YSYEKL. The V end lost 4 bases, the J end lost 1 base, and 11 bases lay between the germline ends. There are 15 residues in the CDR3. The CDR3 DNA reads TGCGCCAGCAGCCCCCAGGGGAGGTCTGGAAACACCATATATTTT. This codes for CASSPQGRSGNTIYF.

This chain joins TRBV30 and TRBJ2-3, with TRBD1 matching over 8 bases. This CDR3 spans 13 amino acids. Germline CDR1 and CDR2: GTSNPN and SVGIG (reference sequence). The CDR3 region is CAMDRVYGDTQYF. The DNA of the CDR3 is TGTGCTATGGACAGGGTGTACGGAGATACGCAGTATTTT.

The chain joins TRBV12-3 or TRBV12-4 to TRBJ2-5; 7 bases fit TRBD2. The CDR3 extends over 13 amino acids. V was clipped by 6 bases and J by 1 base; unmatched bases: 2. CDR3 protein: CASRASGQETQYF. The CDR3 DNA reads TGTGCCAGCAGGGCTAGCGGCCAAGAGACCCAGTACTTC.

The chain joins TRBV18 to TRBJ1-1; 10 bases fit TRBD1. The V and J ends lost 3 bases and 6 bases, in that order; junction bases with no gene match: 7. Germline V gene data show CDR1 as KGHSH and CDR2 as LQKENI. This CDR3 region has 15 residues. CDR3 region: CASSPPGQGRAEAFF. CDR3 nucleotide sequence: TGTGCCAGCTCACCGCCGGGACAGGGGAGGGCTGAAGCTTTCTTT. The variable domain in full, completed from reference TRBV18 and TRBJ1-1, reads NAGVMQNPRHLVRRRGQEARLRCSPMKGHSHVYWYRQLPEEGLKFMVYLQKENIIDESGMPKERFSAEFPKEGPSILRIQQVVRGDSAAYFCASSPPGQGRAEAFFGQGTRLTVV.

This clone was detected only once. The rearrangement joins TRBV5-1 to TRBJ1-2; weak D call: TRBD1 (6 bases). Looked up from germline, CDR1 is SGHRS and CDR2 is YFSETQ. This CDR3 comprises 15 residues. V dropped 4 bases and J dropped 2 bases, with 15 bases sitting between them. This CDR3 reads CASSPQAGGNYGYTF. Written as DNA, the CDR3 is TGCGCCAGCAGCCCACAGGCGGGGGGCAACTATGGCTACACCTTC.

Written as DNA, the CDR3 is TGTGCCTGGAGTGTCAATTACAATGAGCAGTTCTTC. Translation: CAWSVNYNEQFF. The chain is built from TRBV30 and TRBJ2-1; no firm D call. V was cut by 0 bases and J by 4 bases, with 4 bases left in between. The V gene's germline CDR1 is GTSNPN and CDR2 SVGIG (reference sequence). The CDR3 is 12 residues long.

The gene calls are TRBV7-9 and TRBJ2-1, with TRBD2 identical over 11 bases. Germline CDR1 is SEHNR and CDR2 is FQNEAQ (reference sequence). This CDR3 has 16 amino acids. J lost 4 bases, V lost 5 bases, and 7 bases had no gene match. The CDR3 nucleotides are TGTGCCAGCAGCCTAGGGACTAGCGGCCGATACAATGAGCAGTTCTTC. Residues: CASSLGTSGRYNEQFF.

This chain joins TRBV28 and TRBJ2-3, with D perhaps assigned TRBD1 or TRBD2 (5 bases each). This CDR3 has 14 residues. Germline-derived CDR1 and CDR2 are MDHEN and SYDVKM. Trimming cost V 5 bases and J 7 bases, with 16 bases left between them. The CDR3: CASSPPPWGNTQYF. As DNA, the CDR3 is TGTGCCAGCAGTCCTCCGCCTTGGGGGAATACGCAGTATTTT. Combining the CDR3 with reference TRBV28 and TRBJ2-3 gives the whole variable domain DVKVTQSSRYLVKRTGEKVFLECVQDMDHENMFWYRQDPGLGLRLIYFSYDVKMKEKGDIPEGYSVSREKKERFSLILESASTNQTSMYLCASSPPPWGNTQYFGPGTRLTVL.